Included here is one TCR beta chain sequence, with context. A junction end diverges from the germline sequence, so it may reflect a read error. The data stem from a study of regulatory T cells in long-lasting Graves disease. Libraries of TCR beta came from iRepertoire HTBI primers plus Arm-PCR of CDR3 regions. TCRdb redid the calling of the multiplex PCR reads with MiXCR, one entry per CDR3 protein. The table records hundreds of thousands of distinct CDR3 sequences, approximately 15% of them present only once. Time point meaning: newly diagnosed GD, antithyroid drugs for less than 3 months. PBMC RNA was the source of the TCR library. The same data also contributed to another study, on T cells in Graves' hyperthyroidism and ophthalmopathy.

This TCR was sampled from a woman in her thirties with Graves disease. The sample here was peripheral blood mononuclear cells (PBMCs), taken at new diagnosis, from a patient treated with antithyroid drugs.

For the CDR3, the DNA is TGCGCCAGCAGCCAAGAGCTAAACAGACAGGCTAAGCGGGAGACCCAGTACTTC. Encoded protein: CASSQELNRQAKRETQYF. The genes are TRBV11-2 and TRBJ2-5; a possible D gene is TRBD1 (6 bases). The CDR3 has 18 amino acids. CDR1 and CDR2 (germline): SGHAT, FQNNGV.